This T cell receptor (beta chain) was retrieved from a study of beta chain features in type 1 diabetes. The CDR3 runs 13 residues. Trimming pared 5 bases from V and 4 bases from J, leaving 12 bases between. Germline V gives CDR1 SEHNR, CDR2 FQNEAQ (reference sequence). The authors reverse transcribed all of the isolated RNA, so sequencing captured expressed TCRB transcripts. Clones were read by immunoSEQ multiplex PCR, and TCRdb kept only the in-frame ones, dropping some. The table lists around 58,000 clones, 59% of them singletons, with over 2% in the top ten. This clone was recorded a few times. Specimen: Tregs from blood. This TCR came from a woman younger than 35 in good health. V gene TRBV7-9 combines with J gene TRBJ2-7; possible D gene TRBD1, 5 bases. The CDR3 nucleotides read TGTGCCAGCAGCCCCGGACACGCTTACGAGCAGTACTTC. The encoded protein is CASSPGHAYEQYF.